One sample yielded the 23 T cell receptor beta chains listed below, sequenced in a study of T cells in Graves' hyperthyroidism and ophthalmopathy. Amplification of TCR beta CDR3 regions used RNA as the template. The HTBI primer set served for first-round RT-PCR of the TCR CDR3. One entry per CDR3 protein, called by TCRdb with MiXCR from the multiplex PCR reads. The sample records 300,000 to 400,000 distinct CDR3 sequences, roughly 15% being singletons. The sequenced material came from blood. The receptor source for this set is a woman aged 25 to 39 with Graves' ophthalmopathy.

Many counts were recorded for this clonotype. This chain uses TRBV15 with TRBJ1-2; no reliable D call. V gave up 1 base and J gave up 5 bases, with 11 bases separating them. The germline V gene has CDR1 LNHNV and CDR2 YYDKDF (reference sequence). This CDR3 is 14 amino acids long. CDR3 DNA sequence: TGTGCCACCAGCAGAGGAAGGGAAGGGTATGGCTACACCTTC. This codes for CATSRGREGYGYTF.

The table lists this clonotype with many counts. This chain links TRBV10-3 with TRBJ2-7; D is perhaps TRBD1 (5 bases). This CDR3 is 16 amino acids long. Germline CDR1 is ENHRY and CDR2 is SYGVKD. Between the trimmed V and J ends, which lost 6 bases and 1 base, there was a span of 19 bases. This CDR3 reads CAISNTEAGSSYEQYF. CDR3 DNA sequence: TGTGCCATCAGCAATACCGAGGCAGGGTCTTCCTACGAGCAGTACTTC.

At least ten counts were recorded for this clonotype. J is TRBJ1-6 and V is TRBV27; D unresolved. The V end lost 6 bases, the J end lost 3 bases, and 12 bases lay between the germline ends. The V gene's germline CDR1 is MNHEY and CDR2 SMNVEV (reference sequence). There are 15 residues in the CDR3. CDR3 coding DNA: TGTGCCAGCAGCTCGGAGGAAGACTATAATTCACCCCTCCACTTT. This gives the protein CASSSEEDYNSPLHF.

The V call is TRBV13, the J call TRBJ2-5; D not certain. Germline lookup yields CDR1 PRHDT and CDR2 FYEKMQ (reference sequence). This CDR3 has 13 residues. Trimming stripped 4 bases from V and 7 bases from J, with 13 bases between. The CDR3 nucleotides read TGTGCCAGCAGCTCCCATACAAGAATGACCCAGTACTTC. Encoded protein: CASSSHTRMTQYF.

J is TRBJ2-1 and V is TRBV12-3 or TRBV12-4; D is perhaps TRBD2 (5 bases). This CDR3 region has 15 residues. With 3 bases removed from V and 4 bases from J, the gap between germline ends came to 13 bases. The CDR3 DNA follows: TGTGCCAGCAGTTTCATAAGCGGAACGTACAATGAGCAGTTCTTC. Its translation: CASSFISGTYNEQFF.

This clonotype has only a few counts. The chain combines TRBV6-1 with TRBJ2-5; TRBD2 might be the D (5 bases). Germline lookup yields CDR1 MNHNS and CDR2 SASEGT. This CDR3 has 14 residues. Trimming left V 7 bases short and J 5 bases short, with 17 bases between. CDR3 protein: CASKEARGTETQYF. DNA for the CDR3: TGTGCCAGCAAGGAGGCTCGAGGTACGGAGACCCAGTACTTC.

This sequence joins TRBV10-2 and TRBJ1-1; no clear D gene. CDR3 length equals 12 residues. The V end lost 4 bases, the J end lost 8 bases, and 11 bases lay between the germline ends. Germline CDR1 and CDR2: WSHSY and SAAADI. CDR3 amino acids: CASSADWREAFF. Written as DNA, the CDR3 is TGCGCCAGCAGTGCCGACTGGAGGGAAGCTTTCTTT.

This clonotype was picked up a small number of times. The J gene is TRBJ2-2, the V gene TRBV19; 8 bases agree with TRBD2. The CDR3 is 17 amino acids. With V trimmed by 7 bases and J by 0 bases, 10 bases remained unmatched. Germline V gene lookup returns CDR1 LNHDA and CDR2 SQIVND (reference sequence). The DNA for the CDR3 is TGTGCCAGTACTCTGATAGCGGGGAGCGCGAACACCGGGGAGCTGTTTTTT. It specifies CASTLIAGSANTGELFF.

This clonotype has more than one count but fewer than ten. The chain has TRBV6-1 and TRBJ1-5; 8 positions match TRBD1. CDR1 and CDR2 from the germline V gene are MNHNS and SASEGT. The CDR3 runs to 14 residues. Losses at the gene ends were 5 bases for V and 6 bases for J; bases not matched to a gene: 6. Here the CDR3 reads CASSSQGAFQPQHF. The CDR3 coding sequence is TGTGCCAGCAGTAGCCAGGGGGCTTTTCAGCCCCAGCATTTT.

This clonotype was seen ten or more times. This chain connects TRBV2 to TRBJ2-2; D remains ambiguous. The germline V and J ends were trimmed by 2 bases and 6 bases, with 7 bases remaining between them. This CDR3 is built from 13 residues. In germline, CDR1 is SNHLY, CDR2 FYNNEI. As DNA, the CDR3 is TGTGCCAGCAGTGAACGCCGGGCCGGGGAGCTGTTTTTT. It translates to CASSERRAGELFF.

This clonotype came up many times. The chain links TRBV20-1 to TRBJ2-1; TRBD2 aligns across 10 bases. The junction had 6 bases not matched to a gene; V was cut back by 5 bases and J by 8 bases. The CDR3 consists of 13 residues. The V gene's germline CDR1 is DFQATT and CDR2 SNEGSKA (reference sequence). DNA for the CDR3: TGCAGTGCTCGACTAGCGGGTTTATATGAGCAGTTCTTC. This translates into CSARLAGLYEQFF.

CDR3 sequence: CASSGGGEEQYF. The CDR3 bases are TGTGCCAGCAGCGGGGGCGGGGAAGAGCAGTACTTC. V usage is TRBV9 and J usage is TRBJ2-7; D is perhaps TRBD2 (6 bases). The CDR3 consists of 12 residues. Between the trimmed V and J ends, which lost 3 bases and 7 bases, there was a span of 11 bases. Germline V CDR1 and CDR2: SGDLS, YYNGEE. Full variable domain (remainder filled in from reference TRBV9 and TRBJ2-7): DSGVTQTPKHLITATGQRVTLRCSPRSGDLSVYWYQQSLDQGLQFLIQYYNGEERAKGNILERFSAQQFPDLHSELNLSSLELGDSALYFCASSGGGEEQYFGPGTRLTVT.

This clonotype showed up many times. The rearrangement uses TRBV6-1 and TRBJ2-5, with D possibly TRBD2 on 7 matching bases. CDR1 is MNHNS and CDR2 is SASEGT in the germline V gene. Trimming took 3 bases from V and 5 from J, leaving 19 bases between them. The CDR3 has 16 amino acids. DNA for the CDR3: TGTGCCAGCAGTGATATGGGGGGGCGCCTCTCGGAGACCCAGTACTTC. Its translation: CASSDMGGRLSETQYF.

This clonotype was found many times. CDR3: CASSSLTSGWPSSTDTQYF. The CDR3 coding sequence is TGTGCCAGCAGCTCGCTGACTAGCGGGTGGCCTTCTAGCACAGATACGCAGTATTTT. The genes are TRBV13 and TRBJ2-3, with TRBD2 identical over 10 bases. The CDR3 has 19 amino acids. Germline CDR1 and CDR2: PRHDT and FYEKMQ (reference sequence). The ends lost 4 bases at V and 0 bases at J; junction bases unmatched: 13. Looking up the rest from reference TRBV13 and TRBJ2-3 gives the full variable domain: AAGVIQSPRHLIKEKRETATLKCYPIPRHDTVYWYQQGPGQDPQFLISFYEKMQSDKGSIPDRFSAQQFSDYHSELNMSSLELGDSALYFCASSSLTSGWPSSTDTQYFGPGTRLTVL.

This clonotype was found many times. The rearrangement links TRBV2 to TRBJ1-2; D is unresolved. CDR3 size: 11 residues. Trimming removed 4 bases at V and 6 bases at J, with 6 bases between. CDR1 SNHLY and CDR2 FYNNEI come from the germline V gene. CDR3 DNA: TGTGCCAGCAGTGGAGGGAATGGCTACACCTTC. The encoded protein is CASSGGNGYTF.

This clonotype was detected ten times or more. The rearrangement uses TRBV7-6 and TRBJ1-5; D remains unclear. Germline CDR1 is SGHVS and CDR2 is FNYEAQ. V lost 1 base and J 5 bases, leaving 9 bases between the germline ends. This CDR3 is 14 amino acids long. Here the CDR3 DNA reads TGTGCCAGCAGCTTAGTCCCAAAAGATCAGCCCCAGCATTTT. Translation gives CASSLVPKDQPQHF.

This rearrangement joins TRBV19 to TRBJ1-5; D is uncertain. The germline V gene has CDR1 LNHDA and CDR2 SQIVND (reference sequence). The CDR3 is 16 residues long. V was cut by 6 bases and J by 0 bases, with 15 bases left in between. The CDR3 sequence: CASRSQRTYSNQPQHF. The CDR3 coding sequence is TGTGCCAGTAGGTCCCAGAGGACCTATAGCAATCAGCCCCAGCATTTT.

DNA for the CDR3: TGTGCCAGCAGTTTTGGACAGGGAGTTTCCACAGATACGCAGTATTTT. Amino acids: CASSFGQGVSTDTQYF. V usage is TRBV28 and J usage is TRBJ2-3; 8 nucleotides align to TRBD1. The trim removed 3 bases at V and 2 bases at J, leaving 7 bases unmatched. Germline V lookup: CDR1 MDHEN, CDR2 SYDVKM. This CDR3 has 16 residues.

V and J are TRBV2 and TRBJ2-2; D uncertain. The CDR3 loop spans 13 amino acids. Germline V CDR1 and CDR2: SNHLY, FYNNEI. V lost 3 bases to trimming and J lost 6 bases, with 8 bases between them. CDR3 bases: TGTGCCAGCAGTGACCGGGTTGCCGGGGAGCTGTTTTTT. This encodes CASSDRVAGELFF.

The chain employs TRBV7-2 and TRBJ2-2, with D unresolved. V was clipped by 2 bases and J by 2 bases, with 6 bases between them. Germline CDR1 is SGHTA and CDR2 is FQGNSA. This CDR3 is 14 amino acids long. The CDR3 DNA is TGTGCCAGCAGCTTATATGGTAACACCGGGGAGCTGTTTTTT. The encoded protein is CASSLYGNTGELFF.

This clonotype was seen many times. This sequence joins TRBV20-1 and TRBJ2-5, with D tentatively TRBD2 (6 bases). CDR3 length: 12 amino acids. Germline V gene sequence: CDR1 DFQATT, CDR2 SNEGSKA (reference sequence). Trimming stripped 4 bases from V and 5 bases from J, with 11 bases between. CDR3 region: CSAIGTSETQYF. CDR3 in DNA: TGCAGTGCTATAGGGACTTCGGAGACCCAGTACTTC.

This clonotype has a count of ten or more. CDR3 residues: CASSLLVPTRGQPQHF. The CDR3 nucleotides read TGTGCCAGCAGCTTGCTGGTGCCCACCCGGGGTCAGCCCCAGCATTTT. V usage is TRBV5-8 and J usage is TRBJ1-5; D not resolved. Germline values: CDR1 SGHTS, CDR2 YDEGEE. V was clipped by 1 base and J by 6 bases, with 17 bases between them. CDR3 length: 16 amino acids.

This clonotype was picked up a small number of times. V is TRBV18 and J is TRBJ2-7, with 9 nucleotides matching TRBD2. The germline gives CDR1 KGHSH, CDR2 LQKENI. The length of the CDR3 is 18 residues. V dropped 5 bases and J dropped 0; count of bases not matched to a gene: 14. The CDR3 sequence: CASSGPSRREGSSYEQYF. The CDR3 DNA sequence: TGTGCCAGCTCAGGTCCCTCAAGGCGGGAGGGGTCCTCCTACGAGCAGTACTTC.